This T cell receptor beta chain comes out of a study of blood T cell repertoires in COVID-19. Study summary: COVID-19 samples, acute and convalescent, were from the United States, Italy and Spain. The analysed material was cDNA or gDNA that came from T cells, B-cell-depleted T cells, or PBMCs.

This clone occurred once. Study processing details: Reference gene primers were amplified, and this amplification served to estimate nucleated cell counts. TCRdb's table, derived via immunoSEQ multiplex PCR, lists solely in-frame clones and lacks some. The V and J calls and the clone size are those of that table, but D and trimming were determined from the DNA. The data contain around 300,000 clones, more than 85% of them singletons. Seattle-derived patients entered the study during active infection and were followed longitudinally. The sequenced sample consisted of peripheral blood. The sequence came from a woman aged 30 to 39 with COVID-19, enrolled during active disease.

CDR3 DNA sequence: TGCAGCGTTGAATGGGGACTAGCGAGCACAGATACGCAGTATTTT. It specifies CSVEWGLASTDTQYF. The V call is TRBV29-1, the J call TRBJ2-3, with TRBD2 identical over 10 bases. Germline V gives CDR1 SQVTM, CDR2 ANQGSEA. After removal of 2 bases from V and 0 bases from J, the junction contained 2 bases not matched to a gene. The CDR3 runs 15 residues.